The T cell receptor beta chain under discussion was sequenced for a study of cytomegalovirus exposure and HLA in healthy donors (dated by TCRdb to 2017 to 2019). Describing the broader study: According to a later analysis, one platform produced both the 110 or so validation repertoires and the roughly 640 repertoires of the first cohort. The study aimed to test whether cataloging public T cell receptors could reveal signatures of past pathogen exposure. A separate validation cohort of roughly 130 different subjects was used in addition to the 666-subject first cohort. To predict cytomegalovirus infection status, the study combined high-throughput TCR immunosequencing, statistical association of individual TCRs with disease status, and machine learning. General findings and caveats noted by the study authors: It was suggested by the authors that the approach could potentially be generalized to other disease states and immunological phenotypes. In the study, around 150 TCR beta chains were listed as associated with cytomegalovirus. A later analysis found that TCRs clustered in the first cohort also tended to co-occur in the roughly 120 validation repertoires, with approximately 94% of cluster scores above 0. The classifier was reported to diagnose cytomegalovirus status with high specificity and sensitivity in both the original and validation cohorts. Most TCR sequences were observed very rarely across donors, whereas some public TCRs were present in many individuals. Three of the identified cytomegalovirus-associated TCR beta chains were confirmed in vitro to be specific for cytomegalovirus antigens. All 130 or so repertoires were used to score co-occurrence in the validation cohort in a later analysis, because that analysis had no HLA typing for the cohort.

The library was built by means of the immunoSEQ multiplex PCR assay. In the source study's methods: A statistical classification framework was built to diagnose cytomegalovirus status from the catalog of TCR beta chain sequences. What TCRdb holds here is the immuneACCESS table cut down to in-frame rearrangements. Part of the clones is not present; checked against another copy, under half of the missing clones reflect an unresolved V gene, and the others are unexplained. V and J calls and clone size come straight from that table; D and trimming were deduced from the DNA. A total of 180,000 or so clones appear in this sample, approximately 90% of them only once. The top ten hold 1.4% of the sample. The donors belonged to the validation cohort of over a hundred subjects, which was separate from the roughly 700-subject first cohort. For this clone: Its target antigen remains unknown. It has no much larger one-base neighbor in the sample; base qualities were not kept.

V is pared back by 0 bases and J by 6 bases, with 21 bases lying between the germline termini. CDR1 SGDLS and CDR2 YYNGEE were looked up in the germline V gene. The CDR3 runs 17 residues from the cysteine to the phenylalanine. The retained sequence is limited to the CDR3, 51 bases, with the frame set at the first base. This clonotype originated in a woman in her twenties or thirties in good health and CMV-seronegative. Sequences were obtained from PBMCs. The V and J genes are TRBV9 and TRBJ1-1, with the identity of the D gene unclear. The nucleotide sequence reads TGTGCCAGCAGCGTAGGAGGTTCAGATCGGTTGGAGGCTGAAGCTTTCTTT. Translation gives CASSVGGSDRLEAEAFF.